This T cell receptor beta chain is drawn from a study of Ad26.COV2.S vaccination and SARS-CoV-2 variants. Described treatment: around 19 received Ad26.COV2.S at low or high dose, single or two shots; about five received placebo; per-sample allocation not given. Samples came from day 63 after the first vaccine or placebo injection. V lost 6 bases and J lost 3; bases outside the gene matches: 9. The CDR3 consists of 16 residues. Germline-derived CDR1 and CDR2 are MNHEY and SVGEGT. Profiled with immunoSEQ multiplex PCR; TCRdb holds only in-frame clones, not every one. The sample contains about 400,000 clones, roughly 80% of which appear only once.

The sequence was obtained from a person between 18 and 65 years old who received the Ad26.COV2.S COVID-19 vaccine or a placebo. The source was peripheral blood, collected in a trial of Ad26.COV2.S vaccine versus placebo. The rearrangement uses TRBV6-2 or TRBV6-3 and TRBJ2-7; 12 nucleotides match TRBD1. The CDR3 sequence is CASSTRDRGRVYEQYF. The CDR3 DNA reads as TGTGCCAGCAGCACCCGGGACAGGGGGCGAGTCTACGAGCAGTACTTC.